The 8 T cell receptor beta chains given below trace back to one sample, sequenced in a study of T cell repertoires in cytomegalovirus infection. TCRdb itself ran the reads through MiXCR, one entry per CDR3 protein. Of 150,000 or so distinct CDR3 sequences listed, 23% are singletons. Sequences were obtained from PBMCs. These receptors were taken from a human donor in good health (CMV status not recorded). Some clones in this sample may be carry-over from other donors' samples.

In nucleotides, the CDR3 is TGTGCCAGTAGAAAGCGGGAGACAGATACGCAGTATTTT. Its translation: CASRKRETDTQYF. The chain combines TRBV19 with TRBJ2-3; 8 bases align to TRBD2. V shed 6 bases and J 3 bases; nucleotides not matched to a gene: 2. CDR1 is LNHDA and CDR2 is SQIVND in the germline V gene (reference sequence). This CDR3 has 13 residues.

The chain joins TRBV20-1 to TRBJ1-1; D unclear. The CDR3 sequence is 14 residues long. Germline V gene lookup returns CDR1 DFQATT and CDR2 SNEGSKA (reference sequence). Trimming pared 1 base from V and 3 bases from J, leaving 12 bases between. The CDR3 is CSARGSGLDTEAFF. CDR3 nucleotide sequence: TGCAGTGCTAGAGGTTCGGGGTTGGACACTGAAGCTTTCTTT.

This clonotype was observed a handful of times. CDR3 DNA sequence: TGTGCCAGCAGTGAGGGGGCGCTTGGCTACACCTTC. Residues: CASSEGALGYTF. The chain carries TRBV28 and TRBJ1-2, with 7 bases aligning to TRBD1. Germline V lookup: CDR1 MDHEN, CDR2 SYDVKM. The CDR3 is 12 amino acids. The trim removed 5 bases at V and 7 bases at J, leaving 4 bases unmatched.

This clonotype occurred once. Germline and junction disagree at one end, which may indicate a read error. The chain combines TRBV7-2 with TRBJ2-1; D tentatively reads TRBD1 or TRBD2 (5 bases each). Germline V gene data show CDR1 as SGHTA and CDR2 as FQGNSA. The CDR3 consists of 15 residues. The CDR3 nucleotides read TGTGCCAGCAGCTTATCGGCGATGGGGGTCAATGAGCTGTTCTTC. Protein sequence: CASSLSAMGVNELFF.

This clonotype was recorded a few times. The chain combines TRBV20-1 with TRBJ2-1; 8 bases are shared with TRBD2. Germline CDR1 reads DFQATT; CDR2 reads SNEGSKA (reference sequence). Losses at the gene ends were 3 bases for V and 6 bases for J; bases not matched to a gene: 10. There are 15 residues in the CDR3. Here the CDR3 DNA reads TGCAGTGCTAGGCGCACTAGCGGCCTTCCCAATGAGCAGTTCTTC. This gives the protein CSARRTSGLPNEQFF.

About this clonotype: This may come from a read error, since a much larger clone is one base off. Here the CDR3 DNA reads TGTGCCAGCAGCTTAGAGCTTACAGCGAAGACCGGGGAGCTGTTTTTT. This translates into CASSLELTAKTGELFF. The chain combines TRBV7-2 with TRBJ2-2; D remains unclear. Germline V gene sequence: CDR1 SGHTA, CDR2 FQGNSA. This CDR3 is 16 amino acids long.

This clonotype was detected many times. The junction differs from germline at one of its ends, possibly a read error. The rearrangement joins TRBV12-3 or TRBV12-4 to TRBJ1-1; D remains unclear. The CDR3 is 13 amino acids. The CDR3 loop reads CASSLDLNTEAFF. Written as DNA, the CDR3 is TGTGCCAGCAGCTTAGATCTGAACACTGAAGCTTTCTTT.

This chain connects TRBV9 to TRBJ2-3; 13 nucleotides line up with TRBD2. The CDR3 has 18 residues. The V segment lost 3 bases and the J segment 2 bases; nucleotides outside the gene matches: 9. CDR1 and CDR2 from the germline V gene are SGDLS and YYNGEE. The CDR3 loop reads CASSGETSGGLYTDTQYF. The CDR3 DNA sequence: TGTGCCAGCAGCGGGGAGACTAGCGGGGGGCTTTACACAGATACGCAGTATTTT.